Here is one T cell receptor (beta chain) with its context. The data stem from a study of T cell changes during pregnancy in multiple sclerosis. Some clones are missing from TCRdb's copy, which holds only in-frame ones; the method was immunoSEQ multiplex PCR. The sample holds some 76,000 clones, about 93% seen once. CDR3 size: 14 residues. V gave up 0 bases and J gave up 4 bases, with 10 bases separating them. Germline V gives CDR1 SGHRS, CDR2 YFSETQ. The starting material was CD4+ T cells from peripheral blood mononuclear cells, obtained after pregnancy. The chain employs TRBV5-1 and TRBJ2-5, with D possibly matching TRBD2 (5 bases). The TCR sequence derives from a female donor with multiple sclerosis, enrolled in a pregnancy study. The CDR3 DNA sequence: TGCGCCAGCAGCTTGGAGGCTAGCACAGAGACCCAGTACTTC. Amino acids: CASSLEASTETQYF.